This T cell receptor beta chain emerged from a study of human T cells and chemical hapten exposure. Study background: TCR yields per sample varied, mainly owing to small pooled library volume differences.

Documented time point: healthy volunteer bleed at 6 weeks. The authors extracted total RNA from unfractionated whole blood. V was shortened by 5 bases and J by 6 bases, with 5 bases between the two germline ends. The CDR3 has 11 amino acids. The germline V gene has CDR1 SGHTA and CDR2 FQGNSA. This clonotype showed up many times. What it binds is not known. The library tagged each cDNA molecule with unique molecular identifiers. Source study methods: Samples contained a median of roughly 96,000 TCRs, with a range of roughly 20,000 to 700,000. TCRdb re-derived calls from the RACE reads in MiXCR, one entry per CDR3 protein. The V and J calls reflect TCRdb's pipeline rather than the authors' work. Of around 65,000 distinct CDR3 sequences in the sample, approximately 6.5% were seen once. Study-wide points: With regard to DPC sensitization, TCRs above 1 in 1000 frequency did not change.

The chain has TRBV7-2 and TRBJ2-4; D gene ambiguous. The source is a female donor in good health. Some clones in this sample may be carry-over from other donors' samples. Sample: whole blood. In nucleotides, the CDR3 is TGTGCCAGCAGCCTCGTAAACATTCAGTACTTC. Its protein is CASSLVNIQYF. The variable domain in full, with the rest retrieved from reference TRBV7-2 and TRBJ2-4, is GAGVSQSPSNKVTEKGKDVELRCDPISGHTALYWYRQSLGQGLEFLIYFQGNSAPDKSGLPSDRFSAERTGGSVSTLTIQRTQQEDSAVYLCASSLVNIQYFGAGTRLSVL.